The 17 T cell receptor beta chains below all came from one sample that was sequenced in a study of tumor-infiltrating lymphocytes in primary liver carcinoma. Unsorted bulk tissue of roughly 20-34 mg yielded co-extracted RNA and DNA. The input was roughly 0.5 ug total RNA; TCR beta cDNA was made from it with a constant-region primer. For TCR beta, libraries were produced by three nested multiplex PCR rounds using slightly modified ARM-PCR. Each of the first two PCR rounds ran roughly 9 cycles with TRBV1-TRBV30 forward and C-beta reverse primers. TCRdb re-called the multiplex PCR reads with MiXCR, one entry per CDR3 protein. The table lists approximately 110,000 distinct CDR3 sequences, around 60% of them singletons. Sequenced input: liver tumor tissue from sampling region 1. Subset in this sample: tumor region T1, superior pole. The receptor source for this set is a woman aged 55-69 years with primary liver carcinoma and hepatitis B virus infection.

About this clonotype: Being one base from a much bigger clone, this may be a read error. The chain recombines TRBV10-3 with TRBJ1-1; D uncertain. The ends were cut back, 4 bases at V and 4 bases at J, with 13 bases in the middle. Germline V gene sequence: CDR1 ENHRY, CDR2 SYGVKD. This CDR3 comprises 14 residues. CDR3 DNA sequence: TGTGCCATCAGTGGGTGGCATGATGGCACTGAAGCTTTCTTT. It is translated as CAISGWHDGTEAFF.

This clonotype was seen a few times. This chain links TRBV10-2 with TRBJ2-1; a possible D gene is TRBD2 (6 bases). Trimming stripped 6 bases from V and 4 bases from J, with 13 bases between. Germline loops: CDR1 WSHSY, CDR2 SAAADI. The CDR3 extends over 14 amino acids. The CDR3 nucleotides read TGCGCCAGCAGGGGGCGGGATCAATACAATGAGCAGTTCTTC. Translating gives CASRGRDQYNEQFF.

Of note for this clonotype: A read error may explain this, as a much larger clone is one base away. The rearrangement uses TRBV4-2 and TRBJ2-1, with 9 positions matching TRBD2. Germline V gene sequence: CDR1 LGHNA, CDR2 YNFKEQ. V was pared by 1 base and J by 8 bases, with 12 bases of the junction left unmatched. The CDR3 spans 17 residues. The CDR3 DNA reads as TGTGCCAGCAGCCAAGTGGTCTTTAGCGGGAGTGGTGATGAGCAGTTCTTC. Translated, it gives CASSQVVFSGSGDEQFF.

On this clonotype itself: One end of the junction varies from germline; a read error may be responsible. This chain uses TRBV6-5 with TRBJ2-2, with TRBD2 matching 7 bases. Germline CDR1 is MNHEY and CDR2 is SVGAGI. This CDR3 contains 20 residues. CDR3 DNA: TGTGGCAGCAGTTACTCGAAAAGTCGTAGCGGGCGAGCGAACATCGGGGAGCTGTTTTTT. This translates into CGSSYSKSRSGRANIGELFF.

Comment on this clonotype: Sequence at one end of the junction differs from germline and may be a read error. The chain joins TRBV6-6 to TRBJ1-6; a possible D gene is TRBD1 (5 bases). Germline CDR1 is MNHNY and CDR2 is SVGAGI (reference sequence). CDR3 size: 19 residues. The CDR3 is CANRTGPTVTSSYNPPLHF. CDR3 nucleotide sequence: TGTGCCAACAGGACCGGACCGACAGTTACAAGCTCCTATAATCCACCCCTCCACTTT.

This clonotype was seen a few times. The chain employs TRBV28 and TRBJ2-7, with 11 bases matching TRBD2. Germline-derived CDR1 and CDR2 are MDHEN and SYDVKM. CDR3 length: 15 residues. V gave up 4 bases and J gave up 2 bases; unmatched junction bases: 4. CDR3 in amino acids: CASSSETSGAYEQYF. CDR3 nucleotide sequence: TGTGCCAGCAGTTCAGAGACTAGCGGGGCCTACGAGCAGTACTTC. The full variable domain, with the rest looked up from reference TRBV28 and TRBJ2-7, is DVKVTQSSRYLVKRTGEKVFLECVQDMDHENMFWYRQDPGLGLRLIYFSYDVKMKEKGDIPEGYSVSREKKERFSLILESASTNQTSMYLCASSSETSGAYEQYFGPGTRLTVT.

The sample holds many counts of this clonotype. CDR3 bases: TGCGCCTACAGGGGGTCCCAAGAGACCCAGTACTTC. Protein sequence: CAYRGSQETQYF. V is TRBV29-1 and J is TRBJ2-5, with TRBD1 identical over 8 bases. Germline CDR1 reads SQVTM; CDR2 reads ANQGSEA. The CDR3 sequence is 12 residues long.

As concerns this clonotype: The final CDR3 position lacks the conserved phenylalanine or tryptophan, pointing to a likely read error. It is unclear where the CDR3 begins or ends on the DNA, so no DNA is shown, and the CDR3 is as TCRdb lists it. V gene TRBV11-3 combines with J gene TRBJ2-1; the listed D gene, TRBD2, was not tested against the DNA. Germline CDR1 is SGHNT and CDR2 is YENEEA. The CDR3 sequence runs 17 residues, both termini included. CDR3: CASSSRRARTMGNEQFL.

A remark on this clonotype: The conserved closing phenylalanine or tryptophan is absent in this CDR3, likely reflecting a read error. This chain joins TRBV11-2 and TRBJ2-7; 11 positions match TRBD2. CDR1 and CDR2 from the germline V gene are SGHAT and FQNNGV. This CDR3 has 15 amino acids. The CDR3, as DNA: TGTGCCAGCAACTTAGATCCTAGCGGGAGGAACGAGCAGTACCTC. It translates to CASNLDPSGRNEQYL.

A note on this clonotype: Germline and junction disagree at one end, which may indicate a read error. The chain links TRBV29-1 to TRBJ2-7; D may match TRBD1 or TRBD2 (5 bases each). The V gene's germline CDR1 is SQVTM and CDR2 ANQGSEA. The CDR3 consists of 13 residues. The CDR3 DNA reads as TGCAGCGCCAGGGAGACTCGCGACCACGAGCACTACTTC. This gives the protein CSARETRDHEHYF.

This clonotype was seen only a few times. A clone one base away is much larger, so this may be a read error. This chain links TRBV12-3 or TRBV12-4 with TRBJ2-1, with TRBD1 matching over 7 bases. The CDR3 is 15 residues long. V was clipped by 5 bases and J by 4 bases; unmatched bases: 8. CDR3 amino acids: CASSPRGTAYNEQFF. For the CDR3, the DNA is TGTGCCAGCAGTCCTAGAGGGACAGCTTACAATGAGCAGTTCTTC.

The table lists this clonotype with many counts. The chain combines TRBV12-3 or TRBV12-4 with TRBJ1-1, with no clear D. This CDR3 has 13 amino acids. V lost 8 bases and J lost 4, with 14 bases in between. CDR3 loop: CASAGQSSTEAFF. For the CDR3, the DNA is TGTGCCAGCGCCGGTCAATCGAGCACTGAAGCTTTCTTT.

With respect to this clonotype: A clone one base away is much larger, so this may be a read error. The chain is built from TRBV12-3 or TRBV12-4 and TRBJ1-5; a weak D match, TRBD1 (5 bases). The V and J ends lost 5 bases and 3 bases respectively, with 14 bases between them. The CDR3 is 15 amino acids. For the CDR3, the DNA is TGTGCCAGCAGTCCGACAGTGGGGCTCAATCAGCCCCAGCATTTT. Translation gives CASSPTVGLNQPQHF.

For this clonotype: One end of the junction fails to match germline, which may point to a read error. The chain links TRBV11-2 to TRBJ2-3, with D perhaps matching TRBD1 or TRBD2 (7 bases each). The CDR3 totals 15 residues. Germline assignment: CDR1 SGHAT and CDR2 FQNNGV. The CDR3 DNA reads TGTGCCAACAGCCGGACTAGGCAAGGGACAGTTACGCAGTATTTT. This codes for CANSRTRQGTVTQYF.

Comments on this clonotype: A junction boundary mismatches the germline segment, possibly from a read error. The genes are TRBV6-6 and TRBJ2-3, with D hard to call. The CDR3 is 12 residues long. Germline CDR1 is MNHNY and CDR2 is SVGAGI (reference sequence). The CDR3 here is CANSMGTDTQYF. Written as DNA, the CDR3 is TGTGCCAACAGTATGGGCACAGATACGCAGTATTTT.

With respect to this clonotype: A much bigger clone sits one base away, suggesting this may be a read error. V and J are TRBV6-4 and TRBJ2-1, with 14 bases fitting TRBD2. The length of the CDR3 is 15 residues. CDR1 MRHNA and CDR2 SNTAGT come from the germline V gene. The CDR3: CASSNGTSGSNGQFF. The CDR3 DNA sequence: TGTGCCAGCAGTAACGGGACTAGCGGGAGCAATGGGCAGTTCTTC.

This rearrangement joins TRBV6-1 to TRBJ2-5, with 8 nucleotides matching TRBD2. Trimming removed 6 bases from V and 5 bases from J; junction bases left unmatched: 14. The germline V gene has CDR1 MNHNS and CDR2 SASEGT. The CDR3 is 16 residues long. Here the CDR3 reads CASSPKRPAGDETQYF. CDR3 in DNA: TGTGCCAGCAGCCCAAAACGACCAGCGGGAGACGAGACCCAGTACTTC.